Presented here are 27 T cell receptor beta chains from one specimen sequenced in a study of cytomegalovirus exposure and HLA in healthy donors. PCR primers comprised 60 Vbeta and 13 Jbeta primers. The table came from immunoSEQ multiplex PCR; TCRdb's copy has only in-frame clones and leaves some out. The sample has 100,000 to 150,000 clones, about four fifths seen once. Material: PBMCs. Receptors were obtained from a woman aged 35 to 49 in good health and CMV-seropositive.

The rearrangement uses TRBV28 and TRBJ2-3, with 10 bases aligning to TRBD2. The germline CDR1 and CDR2 sequences are MDHEN and SYDVKM. The CDR3 has 15 residues. The junction had 4 bases not matched to a gene; V was cut back by 4 bases and J by 3 bases. CDR3 sequence reads: CASSSPSGSTDTQYF. The CDR3 DNA sequence: TGTGCCAGCAGTTCTCCTAGCGGGAGTACAGATACGCAGTATTTT.

This clone was picked up a small number of times. The rearrangement joins TRBV9 to TRBJ2-1, with 9 bases fitting TRBD2. V lost 3 bases and J lost 2; bases outside the gene matches: 0. CDR1 is SGDLS and CDR2 is YYNGEE in the germline V gene. This CDR3 has 14 residues. The CDR3 here is CASSGTSAYNEQFF. The CDR3 DNA is TGTGCCAGCAGCGGGACTAGCGCCTACAATGAGCAGTTCTTC.

This clone has only a few counts. This chain connects TRBV6-1 to TRBJ2-7, with 12 nucleotides matching TRBD2. The germline V gene has CDR1 MNHNS and CDR2 SASEGT. J was trimmed by 3 bases and V by 7 bases; bases with no gene match: 7. This CDR3 has 15 amino acids. The CDR3 reads CASTLAGGSHYEQYF. DNA for the CDR3: TGTGCCAGCACACTAGCGGGAGGATCCCACTACGAGCAGTACTTC.

The gene calls are TRBV11-3 and TRBJ2-5; 8 bases are a match to TRBD1. Gene TRBJ2-7 matches the end of the DNA better, so the J call may be wrong. Germline V CDR1 and CDR2: SGHNT, YENEEA. The CDR3 spans 15 residues. CDR3 coding DNA: TGTGCCAGCAGCTTCGACAGGGGACGCTGGGACGAGCAGTACTTC. It yields the protein CASSFDRGRWDEQYF.

The J gene is TRBJ1-4, the V gene TRBV5-1, with TRBD1 identical over 10 bases. The CDR3 is made up of 14 amino acids. Germline CDR1 and CDR2: SGHRS and YFSETQ. J was trimmed by 7 bases and V by 0 bases; bases with no gene match: 0. The CDR3 protein is CASSLGTGGEKLFF. For the CDR3, the DNA is TGCGCCAGCAGCTTGGGGACAGGGGGTGAAAAACTGTTTTTT.

The chain has TRBV19 and TRBJ1-4; TRBD1 matches at 8 bases. Germline trimming cut 1 base from V and 0 bases from J; bases unmatched to any gene: 7. This CDR3 is 18 amino acids long. Germline V CDR1 and CDR2: LNHDA, SQIVND (reference sequence). CDR3 region: CASSIGAGQGATNEKLFF. The CDR3, as DNA: TGTGCCAGTAGTATAGGGGCCGGACAGGGCGCAACTAATGAAAAACTGTTTTTT.

The gene calls are TRBV11-1 and TRBJ2-1; 7 nucleotides line up with TRBD2. The length of the CDR3 is 16 residues. The germline V gene encodes CDR1 SGHAT and CDR2 FQDESV (reference sequence). The J segment lost 1 base and the V segment lost 1 base, leaving 4 bases of the junction unmatched. The CDR3 protein is CASSLVGGGSYNEQFF. The CDR3 DNA reads TGTGCCAGCAGCTTAGTCGGGGGAGGGTCCTACAATGAGCAGTTCTTC.

The chain recombines TRBV2 with TRBJ2-3; 12 nucleotides match TRBD2. CDR3 length: 19 amino acids. Losses at the gene ends were 5 bases for V and 4 bases for J; bases not matched to a gene: 16. Germline-derived CDR1 and CDR2 are SNHLY and FYNNEI. CDR3 residues: CASSPGTSGPLTFADTQYF. In nucleotides, the CDR3 is TGTGCCAGCAGTCCCGGGACTAGCGGGCCTCTTACGTTTGCAGATACGCAGTATTTT.

The chain recombines TRBV6-1 with TRBJ2-1, with unresolved D. The CDR3 contains 15 residues. Trimming pared 2 bases from V and 6 bases from J, leaving 14 bases between. Germline lookup yields CDR1 MNHNS and CDR2 SASEGT. The CDR3 sequence: CASSEITLVSNEQFF. Written as DNA, the CDR3 is TGTGCCAGCAGTGAAATTACTTTGGTGAGCAATGAGCAGTTCTTC.

The chain employs TRBV2 and TRBJ2-7; D not resolved. This CDR3 comprises 17 residues. V was trimmed by 1 base and J by 1 base, leaving 17 bases between them. CDR1 is SNHLY and CDR2 is FYNNEI in the germline V gene. The CDR3 DNA reads as TGTGCCAGCAGTGAAGATGGGTGGGCCATCGTGTCCTACGAGCAGTACTTC. Translation: CASSEDGWAIVSYEQYF.

CDR3: CASSNPAGPSVVTDTQYF. CDR3 coding DNA: TGTGCCAGCAGCAACCCAGCAGGGCCTAGCGTCGTGACAGATACGCAGTATTTT. V is TRBV9 and J is TRBJ2-3; tentative D call: TRBD2 (6 bases). This CDR3 spans 18 amino acids. The V and J ends lost 4 bases and 3 bases respectively, with 24 bases between them. Germline CDR1 and CDR2: SGDLS and YYNGEE.

This clone was counted a single time. V and J are TRBV9 and TRBJ1-2; TRBD1 agrees at 7 bases. V lost 4 bases to trimming and J lost 6 bases; unmatched junction nucleotides: 6. Germline V gene data show CDR1 as SGDLS and CDR2 as YYNGEE. This CDR3 is 13 amino acids long. Written as DNA, the CDR3 is TGTGCCAGCAGCCGAGGGGGCTTGGATGGCTACACCTTC. Protein sequence: CASSRGGLDGYTF. The full variable domain, rest sourced from reference TRBV9 and TRBJ1-2, is DSGVTQTPKHLITATGQRVTLRCSPRSGDLSVYWYQQSLDQGLQFLIQYYNGEERAKGNILERFSAQQFPDLHSELNLSSLELGDSALYFCASSRGGLDGYTFGSGTRLTVV.

The rearrangement joins TRBV10-2 to TRBJ2-1; D is unresolved. The CDR3 has 13 amino acids. The V and J ends lost 3 bases and 7 bases respectively, with 10 bases between them. Germline CDR1 reads WSHSY; CDR2 reads SAAADI. CDR3 bases: TGCGCCAGCAGTGATAGCCCATGGAATGAGCAGTTCTTC. This encodes CASSDSPWNEQFF.

The genes are TRBV28 and TRBJ2-7, with 10 bases identical to TRBD2. Per the germline V gene, CDR1 is MDHEN and CDR2 is SYDVKM. Trimming removed 3 bases from V and 4 bases from J; junction bases left unmatched: 3. The CDR3 length is 14 residues. In DNA form, the CDR3 reads TGTGCCAGCAGTTTCATTAGCGGGAGGTACGAGCAGTACTTC. This codes for CASSFISGRYEQYF.

This rearrangement joins TRBV5-1 to TRBJ2-1, with a possible D match to TRBD2 (6 bases). The germline gives CDR1 SGHRS, CDR2 YFSETQ. V gave up 4 bases and J gave up 0 bases, with 11 bases separating them. The CDR3 runs 15 residues. CDR3 region: CASSLTRSSYNEQFF. The CDR3 DNA reads TGCGCCAGCAGCCTGACTAGAAGCTCCTACAATGAGCAGTTCTTC.

Remarks on this clone: Here the CDR3 omits its conserved ending phenylalanine or tryptophan, so a read error is the likely source. The limits of the CDR3 on the DNA are not certain, so only TCRdb's listed CDR3 is given. The chain uses TRBV4-1 and TRBJ2-7; the table gives TRBD2 as D, unverified against the DNA. The V gene's germline CDR1 is MGHRA and CDR2 YSYEKL. With termini counted, the CDR3 has 15 amino acids. The chain's CDR3 is CASSQDREAGCEVVL.

The gene calls are TRBV5-4 and TRBJ2-5, with D maybe TRBD2 (6 bases). Trimming took 4 bases from V and 2 from J, leaving 12 bases between them. This CDR3 has 14 amino acids. Germline assignment: CDR1 SGHNT and CDR2 YYREEE (reference sequence). CDR3 sequence reads: CASSTQSGQETQYF. DNA of the CDR3: TGTGCCAGCAGCACCCAAAGCGGGCAAGAGACCCAGTACTTC.

This clone was seen a single time. This rearrangement joins TRBV4-1 to TRBJ1-4; TRBD1 is a possible D gene (6 bases). V was cut by 3 bases and J by 11 bases, with 13 bases left in between. The CDR3 spans 13 residues. Germline V lookup: CDR1 MGHRA, CDR2 YSYEKL. The CDR3 sequence is CASSQKAGVKLFF. DNA for the CDR3: TGCGCCAGCAGCCAGAAGGCAGGGGTGAAACTGTTTTTT.

This clone was recorded a few times. The genes are TRBV5-6 and TRBJ1-3; 7 bases agree with TRBD1. The junction had 3 bases not matched to a gene; V was cut back by 1 base and J by 8 bases. Germline V gene sequence: CDR1 SGHDT, CDR2 YYEEEE. The CDR3 is 13 residues long. The CDR3 coding sequence is TGTGCCAGCAGCTTGCAGGGGGTGTACACCATATATTTT. Translating gives CASSLQGVYTIYF. The full variable domain, with the rest looked up from reference TRBV5-6 and TRBJ1-3, is DAGVTQSPTHLIKTRGQQVTLRCSPKSGHDTVSWYQQALGQGPQFIFQYYEEEERQRGNFPDRFSGHQFPNYSSELNVNALLLGDSALYLCASSLQGVYTIYFGEGSWLTVV.

This sequence joins TRBV5-1 and TRBJ2-5; the D is unclear. V lost 1 base, J lost 3 bases, and 4 bases lay in between. The CDR3 is made up of 12 amino acids. In germline, CDR1 is SGHRS, CDR2 YFSETQ. The CDR3 DNA reads as TGCGCCAGCAGCTTGCCAGAAGAGACCCAGTACTTC. This gives the protein CASSLPEETQYF.

The V call is TRBV6-1, the J call TRBJ2-3, with a weak D call TRBD1 (5 bases). The CDR3 loop spans 15 amino acids. Per germline, CDR1 MNHNS and CDR2 SASEGT. Trimming took 1 base from V and 4 from J, leaving 12 bases between them. CDR3 DNA sequence: TGTGCCAGCAGTGAAGTTGTAGGGGCCGCAGATACGCAGTATTTT. It is translated as CASSEVVGAADTQYF.

This clone was detected a few times. V gene TRBV28 combines with J gene TRBJ1-5; 10 nucleotides line up with TRBD1. The germline V gene has CDR1 MDHEN and CDR2 SYDVKM. The CDR3 extends over 14 amino acids. The J segment lost 2 bases and the V segment lost 10 bases, leaving 5 bases of the junction unmatched. The CDR3 here is CATLGTGGNQPQHF. The DNA of the CDR3 is TGTGCCACCCTCGGGACAGGGGGCAATCAGCCCCAGCATTTT.

This chain links TRBV10-3 with TRBJ2-1; D possibly corresponds to TRBD2 (6 bases). The CDR3 is 15 amino acids. The V and J ends lost 5 bases and 5 bases respectively, with 16 bases between them. Per the germline V gene, CDR1 is ENHRY and CDR2 is SYGVKD. The CDR3 nucleotides read TGTGCCATCAGTTCCGCTAGCGCGGATAACAATGAGCAGTTCTTC. It specifies CAISSASADNNEQFF.

V usage is TRBV29-1 and J usage is TRBJ1-1, with a weak D call TRBD1 (6 bases). V was shortened by 2 bases and J by 4 bases, with 14 bases between the two germline ends. CDR3 length: 14 amino acids. Germline V gene sequence: CDR1 SQVTM, CDR2 ANQGSEA. CDR3 in amino acids: CSVEFAARGTEAFF. CDR3 nucleotides: TGCAGCGTTGAATTCGCGGCCAGGGGCACTGAAGCTTTCTTT.

This clone was observed once. The rearrangement joins TRBV5-1 to TRBJ2-5, with TRBD1 matching over 9 bases. V trimming: 3 bases; J trimming: 4 bases; junction bases outside the gene matches: 7. The germline V gene encodes CDR1 SGHRS and CDR2 YFSETQ. This CDR3 spans 15 amino acids. CDR3 coding DNA: TGCGCCAGCAGCTCCGGGACAGGGCGGGGAGAGACCCAGTACTTC. Its translation: CASSSGTGRGETQYF.

This rearrangement joins TRBV19 to TRBJ2-7, with 10 bases fitting TRBD2. V lost 3 bases, J lost 6 bases, and 11 bases stayed unmatched. The CDR3 contains 16 residues. CDR1 and CDR2 from the germline V gene are LNHDA and SQIVND (reference sequence). CDR3 region: CASSMLPLAGAGEQYF. In DNA, the CDR3 is TGTGCCAGTAGTATGCTCCCGCTAGCGGGAGCTGGCGAGCAGTACTTC.

The chain employs TRBV7-9 and TRBJ2-1; D ambiguous. Trimming shortened V by 4 bases and J by 8 bases, and 15 bases separated the two germline ends. The CDR3 is 14 residues long. Germline lookup yields CDR1 SEHNR and CDR2 FQNEAQ (reference sequence). DNA of the CDR3: TGTGCCAGCAGCTCCCCCTACTTTAACGATGAGCAGTTCTTC. Protein: CASSSPYFNDEQFF.